The 23 T cell receptor beta chains listed next were all sequenced from one sample in a study of shared clonotypes between healthy human individuals. TCRdb's copy holds only in-frame clones and misses some; the assay was immunoSEQ multiplex PCR. Among 1,400,000 or so clones, roughly 98.5% were seen once, and the ten largest hold around 0.38%. Sequencing was carried out using naive CD4+ T cells sorted from blood. Regarding subset: CD45RA+ positively selected. The origin of the receptors is a young man in good health.

The J gene is TRBJ2-7, the V gene TRBV27; D possibly corresponds to TRBD2 (6 bases). The CDR3 is 12 residues long. V shed 7 bases and J shed 1 base, with 8 bases lying between them. Germline loops: CDR1 MNHEY, CDR2 SMNVEV (reference sequence). The DNA for the CDR3 is TGTGCCAGCACCGGGACTTCCTACGAGCAGTACTTC. This gives the protein CASTGTSYEQYF.

The chain has TRBV6-1 and TRBJ2-7; D may be TRBD1 or TRBD2 (5 bases each). The V and J ends lost 5 bases and 3 bases respectively, with 11 bases between them. Germline CDR1 reads MNHNS; CDR2 reads SASEGT. This CDR3 is 13 amino acids long. The CDR3 here is CASSRDGLYEQYF. CDR3 nucleotides: TGTGCCAGCAGTAGGGACGGACTCTACGAGCAGTACTTC.

Only one count was recorded for this clone. The V gene is TRBV5-1, the J gene TRBJ2-3; D assignment may be TRBD1 or TRBD2 (5 bases each). Germline assignment: CDR1 SGHRS and CDR2 YFSETQ. V was pared by 1 base and J by 8 bases, with 20 bases between. This CDR3 is 16 amino acids long. The CDR3 sequence: CASSLRFGGNHRTQYF. The CDR3 nucleotides read TGCGCCAGCAGCTTGAGGTTTGGGGGAAATCACCGTACGCAGTATTTT.

About this clone: The same CDR3 is also encoded by other DNA sequences in this sample. This chain joins TRBV18 and TRBJ2-3; D not resolved. The CDR3 runs to 11 residues. The V gene lost 3 bases and the J gene lost 5 bases, with 3 bases spanning the gap. CDR1 KGHSH and CDR2 LQKENI come from the germline V gene. This CDR3 is CASSPKDTQYF. Written as DNA, the CDR3 is TGTGCCAGCTCACCGAAAGATACGCAGTATTTT.

The rearrangement joins TRBV28 to TRBJ1-5; a weak D match, TRBD1 (6 bases). The germline V gene encodes CDR1 MDHEN and CDR2 SYDVKM. Trimming cost V 6 bases and J 4 bases, with 16 bases left between them. This CDR3 has 15 amino acids. The CDR3 bases are TGTGCCAGCAGGCCGGGACACGACGTGAATCAGCCCCAGCATTTT. This sequence encodes CASRPGHDVNQPQHF.

This chain connects TRBV28 to TRBJ2-1; D not resolved. The CDR3 contains 13 residues. The germline CDR1 and CDR2 sequences are MDHEN and SYDVKM. Trimming cost V 7 bases and J 8 bases, with 15 bases left between them. The DNA for the CDR3 is TGTGCCAGCACAGACCACCGTCCCCATGAGCAGTTCTTC. Its translation is CASTDHRPHEQFF. The full variable domain, its missing parts supplied by reference TRBV28 and TRBJ2-1, is DVKVTQSSRYLVKRTGEKVFLECVQDMDHENMFWYRQDPGLGLRLIYFSYDVKMKEKGDIPEGYSVSREKKERFSLILESASTNQTSMYLCASTDHRPHEQFFGPGTRLTVL.

This chain joins TRBV30 and TRBJ2-7, with a possible D match to TRBD1 (7 bases). CDR3 length: 14 residues. With 7 bases removed from V and 0 bases from J, the gap between germline ends came to 16 bases. Per germline, CDR1 GTSNPN and CDR2 SVGIG (reference sequence). The CDR3 nucleotides are TGTGCCTCAGAATTCAGGGGGGACTCCTACGAGCAGTACTTC. Amino acids: CASEFRGDSYEQYF.

The J gene is TRBJ2-1, the V gene TRBV29-1; 7 bases agree with TRBD1. The CDR3 is 16 amino acids. V gave up 6 bases and J gave up 0 bases; unmatched junction bases: 11. Germline V gene lookup returns CDR1 SQVTM and CDR2 ANQGSEA. The CDR3 DNA is TGCAGCGTAGCCGGGACAGCCAAGAGCTCCTACAATGAGCAGTTCTTC. Protein sequence: CSVAGTAKSSYNEQFF.

The chain has TRBV7-2 and TRBJ2-1, with D maybe TRBD2 (6 bases). The CDR3 is made up of 16 amino acids. Trimming left V 1 base short and J 1 base short, with 11 bases between. CDR1 is SGHTA, CDR2 FQGNSA, per germline. Written as DNA, the CDR3 is TGTGCCAGCAGCTTAGAGTCGGGAGTATCCTACAATGAGCAGTTCTTC. Amino acid sequence: CASSLESGVSYNEQFF.

The chain has TRBV19 and TRBJ1-5, with D possibly TRBD1 on 5 matching bases. Per germline, CDR1 LNHDA and CDR2 SQIVND (reference sequence). This CDR3 has 15 residues. V was clipped by 7 bases and J by 4 bases, with 17 bases between them. The CDR3 loop is CASNPRATLNQPQHF. The CDR3 DNA reads TGTGCCAGTAACCCCAGGGCCACCTTGAATCAGCCCCAGCATTTT.

The rearrangement links TRBV27 to TRBJ2-1; 12 bases match TRBD2. The CDR3 runs 17 residues. CDR1 and CDR2 (germline): MNHEY, SMNVEV (reference sequence). With 5 bases clipped from V and 10 bases from J, the junction kept 15 bases outside the gene matches. CDR3 sequence reads: CASSPGLAGSSGGEQFF. CDR3 sequence (DNA): TGTGCCAGCAGTCCCGGACTAGCGGGAAGCTCGGGAGGGGAGCAGTTCTTC.

About this clone: At one end, the junction sequence differs from germline, possibly due to a read error. The chain recombines TRBV7-7 with TRBJ2-7; tentative D call: TRBD1 (5 bases). This CDR3 has 13 residues. Looked up from germline, CDR1 is SSHAT and CDR2 is FNYEAQ (reference sequence). CDR3 bases: TGTGCTAGCAGCCGCACAGGTTCGTACGAGCAGTACTTC. This codes for CASSRTGSYEQYF.

V usage is TRBV29-1 and J usage is TRBJ2-2; 7 nucleotides agree with TRBD2. Germline trimming cut 5 bases from V and 7 bases from J; bases unmatched to any gene: 7. This CDR3 contains 13 residues. CDR1 is SQVTM and CDR2 is ANQGSEA in the germline V gene. The CDR3 DNA reads TGCAGCGTTCAGACTAGCTTTGGCGGGGAGCTGTTTTTT. It yields the protein CSVQTSFGGELFF.

This clone has just one count. This rearrangement joins TRBV18 to TRBJ1-3; D not certain. Per the germline V gene, CDR1 is KGHSH and CDR2 is LQKENI. V dropped 5 bases and J dropped 0 bases, with 11 bases sitting between them. This CDR3 contains 15 residues. The CDR3 nucleotides are TGTGCCAGCTCAACTAAACCTGACTCTGGAAACACCATATATTTT. It encodes CASSTKPDSGNTIYF.

V and J are TRBV7-2 and TRBJ2-3, with 7 bases aligning to TRBD2. Germline trimming cut 5 bases from V and 12 bases from J; bases unmatched to any gene: 11. Per germline, CDR1 SGHTA and CDR2 FQGNSA. This CDR3 is 13 amino acids long. CDR3 protein: CASSVTEGTNQYF. The DNA of the CDR3 is TGTGCCAGCAGCGTAACGGAGGGGACTAATCAGTATTTT.

The J gene is TRBJ1-5, the V gene TRBV6-5, with 8 nucleotides matching TRBD1. The germline gives CDR1 MNHEY, CDR2 SVGAGI. Trimming cost V 5 bases and J 6 bases; bases outside gene matches: 6. The CDR3 length is 14 residues. Here the CDR3 reads CASSPGQGRQPQHF. The DNA of the CDR3 is TGTGCCAGCAGTCCCGGACAGGGTCGTCAGCCCCAGCATTTT.

This chain joins TRBV5-1 and TRBJ2-3; weak D call: TRBD2 (6 bases). Per the germline V gene, CDR1 is SGHRS and CDR2 is YFSETQ. This CDR3 is built from 18 residues. V lost 3 bases, J lost 1 base, and 21 bases lay in between. In nucleotides, the CDR3 is TGCGCCAGCAGCTCCCTCGGAAACTCAGCGGGTCGCACAGATACGCAGTATTTT. This translates into CASSSLGNSAGRTDTQYF. Combining the CDR3 with reference TRBV5-1 and TRBJ2-3 gives the whole variable domain KAGVTQTPRYLIKTRGQQVTLSCSPISGHRSVSWYQQTPGQGLQFLFEYFSETQRNKGNFPGRFSGRQFSNSRSEMNVSTLELGDSALYLCASSSLGNSAGRTDTQYFGPGTRLTVL.

CDR3 nucleotide sequence: TGTGCCAGCAGCCCCGTTCGGCGGGAGGACAATTATGGCTACACCTTC. Translation gives CASSPVRREDNYGYTF. The rearrangement joins TRBV5-4 to TRBJ1-2; possibly TRBD1 for D (5 bases). The ends were cut back, 4 bases at V and 5 bases at J, with 21 bases in the middle. Looked up from germline, CDR1 is SGHNT and CDR2 is YYREEE (reference sequence). The CDR3 length is 16 residues.

The chain has TRBV7-8 and TRBJ2-7; TRBD2 matches 13 bases. Germline V gives CDR1 SGHVS, CDR2 FQNEAQ. V lost 5 bases to trimming and J lost 3 bases; unmatched junction nucleotides: 4. The CDR3 consists of 15 residues. CDR3 coding DNA: TGTGCCAGCAGCACGGGACTAGCGGGGAACTACGAGCAGTACTTC. Translated, it gives CASSTGLAGNYEQYF.

V usage is TRBV7-9 and J usage is TRBJ1-2; D is undetermined. Trimming took 1 base from V and 4 from J, leaving 7 bases between them. CDR3 length equals 13 residues. From germline, CDR1 is SEHNR and CDR2 FQNEAQ (reference sequence). The CDR3 here is CASSLVTPYGYTF. The CDR3 coding sequence is TGTGCCAGCAGCTTAGTCACGCCCTATGGCTACACCTTC.

This clone was seen only once. The chain carries TRBV10-3 and TRBJ2-7; maybe TRBD1 (5 bases). Germline V gene data show CDR1 as ENHRY and CDR2 as SYGVKD. V shed 5 bases and J shed 6 bases, with 11 bases lying between them. This CDR3 comprises 12 residues. CDR3 bases: TGTGCCATCAGTCTCCAGGGTCCCGAGCAGTACTTC. This translates into CAISLQGPEQYF.

The V gene is TRBV2, the J gene TRBJ2-1; no definite D call. V lost 7 bases, J lost 2 bases, and 0 bases lay in between. Germline CDR1 is SNHLY and CDR2 is FYNNEI. This CDR3 has 10 amino acids. CDR3 residues: CASTYNEQFF. Written as DNA, the CDR3 is TGTGCCAGCACCTACAATGAGCAGTTCTTC. Complete variable domain (other parts from reference TRBV2 and TRBJ2-1): EPEVTQTPSHQVTQMGQEVILRCVPISNHLYFYWYRQILGQKVEFLVSFYNNEISEKSEIFDDQFSVERPDGSNFTLKIRSTKLEDSAMYFCASTYNEQFFGPGTRLTVL.

The rearrangement joins TRBV5-4 to TRBJ1-1; TRBD1 matches 7 bases. Germline CDR1 and CDR2: SGHNT and YYREEE (reference sequence). V lost 4 bases and J lost 0; bases outside the gene matches: 6. The CDR3 contains 15 residues. The CDR3 DNA reads as TGTGCCAGCAGCCCATACGGACAGGTGAACACTGAAGCTTTCTTT. Protein product: CASSPYGQVNTEAFF.